These 2 T cell receptor beta chains were sequenced from one sample in a study of shared clonotypes between healthy human individuals. TCRdb's table, derived via immunoSEQ multiplex PCR, lists solely in-frame clones and lacks some. Of hundreds of thousands of clones in the sample, about three quarters were seen once. Material for sequencing was memory CD4+ T cells sorted from blood. The subset: CD45RA-negative fraction. These receptors came from a woman in her 30s in good health.

The rearrangement joins TRBV18 to TRBJ2-7; D is possibly TRBD1 (5 bases). Germline-derived CDR1 and CDR2 are KGHSH and LQKENI. CDR3 length equals 15 residues. Trimming shortened V by 3 bases and J by 2 bases, and 14 bases separated the two germline ends. Written as DNA, the CDR3 is TGTGCCAGCTCACCCGGACAAGGCAGGCCCTACGAGCAGTACTTC. Translating gives CASSPGQGRPYEQYF. Variable domain in full (rest from reference TRBV18 and TRBJ2-7): NAGVMQNPRHLVRRRGQEARLRCSPMKGHSHVYWYRQLPEEGLKFMVYLQKENIIDESGMPKERFSAEFPKEGPSILRIQQVVRGDSAAYFCASSPGQGRPYEQYFGPGTRLTVT.

This chain joins TRBV6-4 and TRBJ2-2; TRBD2 is a possible D gene (7 bases). Deletions cut 2 bases from V and 3 bases from J, with 13 bases between. Germline V gene lookup returns CDR1 MRHNA and CDR2 SNTAGT. This CDR3 region has 16 residues. The DNA of the CDR3 is TGTGCCAGCAGTGACACGGGGGGCTTTGACACCGGGGAGCTGTTTTTT. Translating gives CASSDTGGFDTGELFF.